What follows are 5 T cell receptor beta chains derived from one specimen sequenced in a study of cytomegalovirus exposure and HLA in healthy donors. Using immunoSEQ multiplex PCR, the repertoire was profiled, and TCRdb retains in-frame clones only, with some absent. In the table there are over 200,000 clones, almost 90% of which are singletons. Material: PBMCs. The receptors here all came from a woman under 30 in good health and CMV-seronegative.

The chain has TRBV14 and TRBJ1-2; D might be TRBD1 (5 bases). Trimming took off 6 bases at V and 6 bases at J, with 23 bases between the two ends. The CDR3 runs to 16 residues. Germline loops: CDR1 SGHDN, CDR2 FVKESK. CDR3 in DNA: TGTGCCAGCAGGCCCCCAGGAGCAGGGACTAGCAATGGCTACACCTTC. Translation gives CASRPPGAGTSNGYTF.

CDR3 DNA sequence: TGTGCCAGCAGTTTAAGTGCGGGGGAATACACCGGGGAGCTGTTTTTT. As protein: CASSLSAGEYTGELFF. The chain links TRBV27 to TRBJ2-2, with 7 positions matching TRBD2. The CDR3 consists of 16 residues. V shed 2 bases, J shed 3 bases, and the junction held 6 bases outside the gene matches. Germline assignment: CDR1 MNHEY and CDR2 SMNVEV (reference sequence).

CDR3 region: CASKPPGQYGYTF. DNA of the CDR3: TGTGCCAGCAAACCCCCGGGACAGTATGGCTACACCTTC. The V gene is TRBV28, the J gene TRBJ1-2; TRBD1 aligns across 7 bases. The CDR3 sequence is 13 residues long. V dropped 7 bases and J dropped 5; count of bases not matched to a gene: 7. Germline CDR1 and CDR2: MDHEN and SYDVKM.

V usage is TRBV19 and J usage is TRBJ2-3; 7 positions match TRBD1. There are 16 residues in the CDR3. The J segment lost 2 bases and the V segment lost 5 bases, leaving 10 bases of the junction unmatched. Per germline, CDR1 LNHDA and CDR2 SQIVND (reference sequence). The chain's CDR3 is CASSYTGVSYTDTQYF. CDR3 coding DNA: TGTGCCAGTAGTTATACAGGGGTGTCTTACACAGATACGCAGTATTTT.

The genes are TRBV7-9 and TRBJ1-2; maybe TRBD1 (5 bases). The CDR3 spans 14 residues. The V gene lost 0 bases and the J gene lost 6 bases, with 11 bases spanning the gap. Germline CDR1 and CDR2: SEHNR and FQNEAQ (reference sequence). The CDR3 DNA sequence: TGTGCCAGCAGCTTAGCGGCCCCCAGGGATGGCTACACCTTC. Translating gives CASSLAAPRDGYTF. Filled out from reference TRBV7-9 and TRBJ1-2, the complete variable domain reads DTGVSQNPRHKITKRGQNVTFRCDPISEHNRLYWYRQTLGQGPEFLTYFQNEAQLEKSRLLSDRFSAERPKGSFSTLEIQRTEQGDSAMYLCASSLAAPRDGYTFGSGTRLTVV.